This T cell receptor beta chain derives from a study of cytomegalovirus exposure and HLA in healthy donors. The V and J ends lost 2 bases and 0 bases respectively, with 13 bases between them. The CDR3 spans 17 residues. The germline gives CDR1 MRHNA, CDR2 SNTAGT. This clone was recorded once. What it recognizes is unknown. It was with 60 Vbeta and 13 Jbeta primers that the PCR ran. Measured with immunoSEQ multiplex PCR; TCRdb has only the in-frame clones, and not every one. The repertoire holds approximately 120,000 clones, with roughly 69% as singletons. Study-level results: While the bulk of TCR sequences proved rare, some public TCRs turned up in many donors. Rates of TCR association differed by HLA locus in a later analysis, with DRB1 highest and HLA-C lowest.

The gene calls are TRBV6-4 and TRBJ1-4, with D maybe TRBD1 (6 bases). This clonotype was sampled from a human donor in good health. The sequenced sample consisted of PBMCs. The CDR3 DNA reads as TGTGCCAGCAGTGACGCAGGACAGCTTGCAACTAATGAAAAACTGTTTTTT. Translation: CASSDAGQLATNEKLFF.